This TCR beta chain was identified during a study of blood T cell repertoires in COVID-19. Whole-study context: COVID-19 samples collected from the United States, Italy and Spain covered acute and convalescent phases. T cells, B-cell-depleted T cells, or PBMCs supplied cDNA or gDNA.

Produced via immunoSEQ multiplex PCR; TCRdb's table is partial and in-frame only. The table lists 200,000 to 250,000 clones, about 91% of them singletons. The CDR3 contains 15 residues. Germline loops: CDR1 LNHDA, CDR2 SQIVND (reference sequence). V lost 5 bases to trimming and J lost 6 bases; unmatched junction nucleotides: 9. The J gene is TRBJ2-3, the V gene TRBV19, with TRBD2 matching 9 bases. Input material: peripheral blood. The clonotype was recovered from a young man with acute or convalescent COVID-19. The CDR3 DNA follows: TGTGCCAGTAGTGTAGCGGGAGCGAGCGCGGATACGCAGTATTTT. Translating it yields CASSVAGASADTQYF.